What follows describes a single T cell receptor (beta chain). Profiled with immunoSEQ multiplex PCR; TCRdb holds only in-frame clones, not every one. The table has 200,000 or so clones, around nine tenths seen once; the top ten hold roughly 10%. This sample is drawn from a study of blood T cell repertoires in COVID-19. Germline CDR1 is MNHEY and CDR2 is SVGAGI. The CDR3 totals 12 residues. Trimming pared 8 bases from V and 0 bases from J, leaving 8 bases between. The study recruited people aged roughly 18 to 95 years across approximately 24 US areas. Cohort assignment relied on participant-reported clinical history. Two consecutive negative NP/OP PCR tests, clearance, or resolved symptoms defined Cohort 3 recovery.

The chain is built from TRBV6-5 and TRBJ2-7; weak D call: TRBD1 (6 bases). The specimen was PBMCs or T cells enriched from blood (not recorded which). The source of this sequence is a man under 40 who had recovered from COVID-19. Here the CDR3 reads CASWDNSYEQYF. The CDR3 DNA sequence: TGTGCCAGCTGGGACAACTCCTACGAGCAGTACTTC.